This T cell receptor beta chain was found in a study of T cells in Graves' hyperthyroidism and ophthalmopathy. In the study overall: Sampling of peripheral blood happened at initial diagnosis, prior to any treatment.

Amplification yielded TCR beta CDR3 regions, with RNA transcripts as the source. HTBI primers were the set used in a first-round RT-PCR of the TCR CDR3. TCRdb re-derived calls from the multiplex PCR reads in MiXCR, one entry per CDR3 protein. The table includes roughly 510,000 distinct CDR3 sequences, under 25% detected once. Hyperthyroidism in the patients, aged 18 to 65, was newly diagnosed and under 2 months in duration. Diagnosis rested on symptoms, serum thyroxine and TRAb, thyroid ultrasound, and orbital computed tomography. This clonotype has at least ten counts. Its antigen remains unidentified. V was trimmed by 4 bases and J by 6 bases, leaving 13 bases between them. The germline V gene encodes CDR1 SGDLS and CDR2 YYNGEE. The CDR3 is 13 residues long. Overall study findings and caveats: The majority of expanded thyroid clonotypes above 0.001 also appeared in blood.

The specimen was blood. V gene TRBV9 combines with J gene TRBJ1-2; no firm D call. The clonotype was recovered from a man aged 18 to 29 with Graves' hyperthyroidism. CDR3 residues: CASSSAARDGYTF. For the CDR3, the DNA is TGTGCCAGCAGCTCGGCGGCGCGCGATGGCTACACCTTC.